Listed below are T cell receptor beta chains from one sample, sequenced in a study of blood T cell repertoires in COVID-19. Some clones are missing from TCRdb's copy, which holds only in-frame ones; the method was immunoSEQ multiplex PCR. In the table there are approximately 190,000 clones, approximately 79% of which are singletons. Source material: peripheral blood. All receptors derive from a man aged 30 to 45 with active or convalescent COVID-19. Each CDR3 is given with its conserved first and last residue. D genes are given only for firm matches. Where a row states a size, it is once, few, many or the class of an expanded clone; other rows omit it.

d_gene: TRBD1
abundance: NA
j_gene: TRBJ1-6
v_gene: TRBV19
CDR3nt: TGTGCCAGTAGTATCTGGACAGGGTGGAAGCTTAATTCACCCCTCCACTTT
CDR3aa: CASSIWTGWKLNSPLHF

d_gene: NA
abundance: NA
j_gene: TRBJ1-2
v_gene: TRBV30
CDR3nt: TGTGCCTGGAGTACAGGGCCAACAGCCTCCTATGGCTACACCTTC
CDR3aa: CAWSTGPTASYGYTF

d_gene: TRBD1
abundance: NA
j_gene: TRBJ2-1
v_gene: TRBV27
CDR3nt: TGTGCCAGCAGTCTACTAACAGGGGGCGAGCAGTTCTTC
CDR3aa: CASSLLTGGEQFF

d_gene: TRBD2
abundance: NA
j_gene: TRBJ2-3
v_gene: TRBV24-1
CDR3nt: TGTGCCACCAGTGAGGGCGGACTAGCGGGAGAAGGTACGCAGTATTTT
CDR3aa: CATSEGGLAGEGTQYF

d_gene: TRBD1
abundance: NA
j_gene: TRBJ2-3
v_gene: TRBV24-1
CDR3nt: TGTGCCACCAGTGATTCCGGGACAGGGATAGATACGCAGTATTTT
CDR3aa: CATSDSGTGIDTQYF

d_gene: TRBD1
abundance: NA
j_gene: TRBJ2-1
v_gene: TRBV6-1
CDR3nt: TGTGCCAGCAGTGAAGGACAGGGGAACAATGAGCAGTTCTTC
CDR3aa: CASSEGQGNNEQFF

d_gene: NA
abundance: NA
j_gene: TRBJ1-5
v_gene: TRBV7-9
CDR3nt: TGTGCCAGCACGGCGGGCGGGGGTAGCAATCAGCCCCAGCATTTT
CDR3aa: CASTAGGGSNQPQHF

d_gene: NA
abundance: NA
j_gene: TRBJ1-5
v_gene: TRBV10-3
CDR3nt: TGTGCCATCAGTGAGTCGGCAGGGGAGCAGCCCCAGCATTTT
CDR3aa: CAISESAGEQPQHF

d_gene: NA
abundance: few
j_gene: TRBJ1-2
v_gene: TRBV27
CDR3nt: TGTGCCAGCAGTTTAGAGTCGGCAGGGAAGTATGGCTACACCTTC
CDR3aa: CASSLESAGKYGYTF

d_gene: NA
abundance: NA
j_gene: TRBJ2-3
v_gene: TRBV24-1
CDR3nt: TGTGCCACCAGTGATCCTAGCGTCCCCCTGGGGGATACGCAGTATTTT
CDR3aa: CATSDPSVPLGDTQYF

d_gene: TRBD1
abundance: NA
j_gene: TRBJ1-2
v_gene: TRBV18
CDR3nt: TGTGCCAGCTCAGCCCAGGGGGACAGTAGCGGCTACACCTTC
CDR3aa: CASSAQGDSSGYTF

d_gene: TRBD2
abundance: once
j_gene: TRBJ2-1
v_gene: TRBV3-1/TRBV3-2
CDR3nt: TGTGCCAGCAGCCAAGAGGCGGGAGGGCCCGATGAGCAGTTCTTC
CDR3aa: CASSQEAGGPDEQFF

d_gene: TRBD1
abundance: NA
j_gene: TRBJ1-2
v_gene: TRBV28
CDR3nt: TGTGCCAGCAGTTTAAGTCAGGGGGCATTGGTGGGCTACACCTTC
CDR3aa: CASSLSQGALVGYTF

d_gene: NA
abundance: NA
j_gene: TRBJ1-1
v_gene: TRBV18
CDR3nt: TGTGCCAGCTCACCACGGACAGACACTGAAGCTTTCTTT
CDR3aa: CASSPRTDTEAFF

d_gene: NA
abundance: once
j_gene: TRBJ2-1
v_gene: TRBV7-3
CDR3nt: TGTGCCAGCAGCCCTCAGGGTCCAGGGAAGTCCTACAATGAGCAGTTCTTC
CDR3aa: CASSPQGPGKSYNEQFF

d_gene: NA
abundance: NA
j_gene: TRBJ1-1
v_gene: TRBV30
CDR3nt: TGTGCCTGGAGTGCAGGGGTCAACACTGAAGCTTTCTTT
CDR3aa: CAWSAGVNTEAFF

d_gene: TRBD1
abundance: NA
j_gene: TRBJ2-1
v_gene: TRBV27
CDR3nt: TGTGCCAGCAGCGTGGTCCGAGGACAGGGGGCGCGCAATGAGCAGTTCTTC
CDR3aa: CASSVVRGQGARNEQFF

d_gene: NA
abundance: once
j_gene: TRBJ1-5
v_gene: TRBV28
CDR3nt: TGTGCCAGCAGTTTTAGAGGCCGAAGCAATCAGCCCCAGCATTTT
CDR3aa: CASSFRGRSNQPQHF

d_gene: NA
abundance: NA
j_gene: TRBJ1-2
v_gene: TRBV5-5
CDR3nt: TGTGCCAGCAGCACCCGAACAGGGATCTATGGCTACACCTTC
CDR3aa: CASSTRTGIYGYTF

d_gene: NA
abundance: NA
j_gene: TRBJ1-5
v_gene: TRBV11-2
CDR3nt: TGTGCCAGCAGCCCAGTCAGGAGCAATCAGCCCCAGCATTTT
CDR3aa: CASSPVRSNQPQHF

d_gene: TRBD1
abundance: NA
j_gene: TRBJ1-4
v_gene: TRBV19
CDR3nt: TGTGCCAGTAGTGAAGAGACAGGGTGGGATAATGAAAAACTGTTTTTT
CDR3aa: CASSEETGWDNEKLFF

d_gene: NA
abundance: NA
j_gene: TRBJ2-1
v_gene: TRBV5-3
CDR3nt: TGTGCCAGAAGCTTGGTCTCGTCCTACAATGAGCAGTTCTTC
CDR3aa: CARSLVSSYNEQFF

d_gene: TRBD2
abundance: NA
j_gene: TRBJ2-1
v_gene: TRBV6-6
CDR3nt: TGTGCCAGCAGTTACTCGCGTACTAGCGGGTTTGAGCAGTTCTTC
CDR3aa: CASSYSRTSGFEQFF

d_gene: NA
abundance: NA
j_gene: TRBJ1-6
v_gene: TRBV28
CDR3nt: TGTGCCAGCAGCGGCGGGGCTAATTCACCCCTCCACTTT
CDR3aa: CASSGGANSPLHF

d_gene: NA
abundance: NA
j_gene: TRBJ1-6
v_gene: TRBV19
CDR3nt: TGTGCCAGTAGTACCTCTGGGGGGGCGTTTAATTCACCCCTCCACTTT
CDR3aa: CASSTSGGAFNSPLHF

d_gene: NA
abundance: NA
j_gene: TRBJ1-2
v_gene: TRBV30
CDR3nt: TGTGCCTGGCTCGGGAGGGAACCGCCACCTAACTATGGCTACACCTTC
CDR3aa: CAWLGREPPPNYGYTF

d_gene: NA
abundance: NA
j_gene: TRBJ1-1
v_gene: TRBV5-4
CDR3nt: TGTGCCAGCAGCTCCGAAGGACAGCCTACTGAAGCTTTCTTT
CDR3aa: CASSSEGQPTEAFF

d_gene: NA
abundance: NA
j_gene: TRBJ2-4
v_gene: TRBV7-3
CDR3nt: TGTGCCAGCAGCCACCCGCAGGGTGACAAAAACATTCAGTACTTC
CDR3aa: CASSHPQGDKNIQYF

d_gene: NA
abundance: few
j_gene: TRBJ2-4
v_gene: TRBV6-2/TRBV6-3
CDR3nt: TGTGCCAGCAGTTACTCGACGGGGGGCGCAAAAAACATTCAGTACTTC
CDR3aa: CASSYSTGGAKNIQYF

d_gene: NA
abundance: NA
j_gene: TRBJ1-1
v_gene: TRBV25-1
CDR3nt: TGTGCCAGCAGTGATAGGCTTCGGGCGGGGGGAGGCGCTTTCTTT
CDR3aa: CASSDRLRAGGGAFF

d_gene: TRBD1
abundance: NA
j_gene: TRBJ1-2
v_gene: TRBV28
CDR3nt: TGTGCCAGCAGTCCACGGACAGGGGGAGTTTATGGCTACACCTTC
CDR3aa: CASSPRTGGVYGYTF

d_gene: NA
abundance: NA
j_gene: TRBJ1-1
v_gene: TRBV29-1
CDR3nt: TGCAGCGTTCGGGTGAACACTGAAGCTTTCTTT
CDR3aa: CSVRVNTEAFF

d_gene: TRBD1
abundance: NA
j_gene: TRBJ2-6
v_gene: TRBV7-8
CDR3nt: TGTGCCAGCCGGGAAGGACAGGGTGCCTCTGGGGCCAACGTCCTGACTTTC
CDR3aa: CASREGQGASGANVLTF

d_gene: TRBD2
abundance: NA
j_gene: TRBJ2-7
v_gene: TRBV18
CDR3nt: TGTGCCAGCTCACCACGATCGGTCCCAGCGGGAGTCTACGAGCAGTACTTC
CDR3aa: CASSPRSVPAGVYEQYF

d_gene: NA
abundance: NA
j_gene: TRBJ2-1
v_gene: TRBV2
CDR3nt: TGTGCCAGCAGCCTCCCCCTCGGGTACGATGAGCAGTTCTTC
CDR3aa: CASSLPLGYDEQFF

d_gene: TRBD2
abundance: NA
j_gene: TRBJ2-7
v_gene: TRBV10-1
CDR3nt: TGCGCCAGCAGTGCCTCCGGGACTAGCGGGAGCTACGAGCAGTACTTC
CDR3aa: CASSASGTSGSYEQYF

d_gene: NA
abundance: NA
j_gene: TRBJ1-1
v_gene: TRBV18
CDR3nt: TGTGCCAGCTCACGAACCCGGGAGGGGAGCACTGAAGCTTTCTTT
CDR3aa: CASSRTREGSTEAFF

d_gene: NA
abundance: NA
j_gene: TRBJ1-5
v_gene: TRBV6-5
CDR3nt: TGTGCCAGCAAAAGAGGGAACAACCAGCCCCAGCATTTT
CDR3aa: CASKRGNNQPQHF

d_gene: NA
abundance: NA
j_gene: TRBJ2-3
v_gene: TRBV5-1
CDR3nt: TGCGCCAGCAGCTTGGGGCAGGGAAACACAGATACGCAGTATTTT
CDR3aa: CASSLGQGNTDTQYF

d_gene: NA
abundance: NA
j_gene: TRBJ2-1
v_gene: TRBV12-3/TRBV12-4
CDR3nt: TGTGCCAGCAGTTTAAGTCAGTATGAAGAGCAGTTCTTC
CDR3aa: CASSLSQYEEQFF

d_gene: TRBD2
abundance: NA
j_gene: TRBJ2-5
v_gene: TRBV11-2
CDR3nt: TGTGCCAGCAGCCAAACTCGGGAGGGGCAGACCCAGTACTTC
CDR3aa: CASSQTREGQTQYF

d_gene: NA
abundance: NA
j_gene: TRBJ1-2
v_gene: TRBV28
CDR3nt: TGTGCCAGCAGTTTAACGGGGGGCCGTGGCTACACCTTC
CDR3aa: CASSLTGGRGYTF

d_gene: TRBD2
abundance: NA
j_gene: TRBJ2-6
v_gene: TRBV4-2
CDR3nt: TGTGCCAGCAGCCAAGAAAATATGGCGGGGGTGCTCTCTGGGGCCAACGTCCTGACTTTC
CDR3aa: CASSQENMAGVLSGANVLTF

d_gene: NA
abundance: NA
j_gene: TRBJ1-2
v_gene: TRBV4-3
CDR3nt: TGCGCCAGCAGCCAAGAAATGGCAGGGGTTAACTATGGCTACACCTTC
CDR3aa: CASSQEMAGVNYGYTF

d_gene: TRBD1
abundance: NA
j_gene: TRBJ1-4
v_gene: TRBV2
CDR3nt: TGTGCCAGCAGGGGGGACAGGGGGAATGAAAAACTGTTTTTT
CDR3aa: CASRGDRGNEKLFF

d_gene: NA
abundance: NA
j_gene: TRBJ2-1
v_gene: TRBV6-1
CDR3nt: TGTGCCAGCAGTGAATTCCGCGACTACAATGAGCAGTTCTTC
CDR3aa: CASSEFRDYNEQFF

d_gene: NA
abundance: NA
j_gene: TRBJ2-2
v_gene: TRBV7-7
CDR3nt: TGTGCTAGCAGCGCCGAGTCTTCCGGGGAGCTGTTTTTT
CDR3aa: CASSAESSGELFF

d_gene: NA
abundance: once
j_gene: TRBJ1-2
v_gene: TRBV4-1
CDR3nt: TGCGCCAGCAGCCAGGCAGGGGTACTCGATGGCTACACCTTC
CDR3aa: CASSQAGVLDGYTF

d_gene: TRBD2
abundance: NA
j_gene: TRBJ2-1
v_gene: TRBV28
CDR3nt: TGTGCCAGCAGTCGACGGCGGGAGGCCTACAATGAGCAGTTCTTC
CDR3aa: CASSRRREAYNEQFF

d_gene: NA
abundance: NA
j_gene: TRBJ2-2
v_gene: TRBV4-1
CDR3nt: TGCGCCAGCAGCCAAGATCCTCCAATAAAGGCGGCCGGGGAGCTGTTTTTT
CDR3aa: CASSQDPPIKAAGELFF

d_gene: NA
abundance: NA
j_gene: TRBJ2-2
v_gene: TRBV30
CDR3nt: TGTGCCTGGAGTGTACTACGGCTGAACACCGGGGAGCTGTTTTTT
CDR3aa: CAWSVLRLNTGELFF

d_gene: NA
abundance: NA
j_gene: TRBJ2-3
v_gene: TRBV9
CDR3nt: TGTGCCAGCAGCGTAGCGGCAGGGGGGATCACAGATACGCAGTATTTT
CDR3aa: CASSVAAGGITDTQYF

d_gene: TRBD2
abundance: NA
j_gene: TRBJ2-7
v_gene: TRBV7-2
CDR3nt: TGTGCCAGCAGCTTTGGGGCGGGAGGGGAACACGAGCAGTACTTC
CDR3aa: CASSFGAGGEHEQYF

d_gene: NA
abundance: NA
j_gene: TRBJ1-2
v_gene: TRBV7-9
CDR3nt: TGTGCCAGCAGCTTAAGGGAAGGGGTAACCTTC
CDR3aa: CASSLREGVTF

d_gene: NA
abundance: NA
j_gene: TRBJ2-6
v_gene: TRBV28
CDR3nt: TGTGCCAGCAGTTTCGGGGGCCAGGGGGTATACGCCCACGTCCTGACTTTC
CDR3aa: CASSFGGQGVYAHVLTF

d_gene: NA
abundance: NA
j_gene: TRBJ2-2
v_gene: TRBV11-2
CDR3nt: TGTGCCAGCAGCTCTTTACAGGCCCCCAACACCGGGGAGCTGTTTTTT
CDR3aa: CASSSLQAPNTGELFF

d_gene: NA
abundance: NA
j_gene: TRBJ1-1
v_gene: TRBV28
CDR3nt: TGTGCCAGCAGTTTCGGTAGTGAAGCTTTCTTT
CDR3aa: CASSFGSEAFF

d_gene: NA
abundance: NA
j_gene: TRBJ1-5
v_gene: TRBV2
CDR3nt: TGTGCCAGCAGTGATAGGGGTCTTAGCAATCAGCCCCAGCATTTT
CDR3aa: CASSDRGLSNQPQHF

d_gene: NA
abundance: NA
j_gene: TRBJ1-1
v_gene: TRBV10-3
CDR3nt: TGTGCCATCAGCCTGGGACACACGAACACTGAAGCTTTCTTT
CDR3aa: CAISLGHTNTEAFF